The entry that follows covers one TCR beta chain sequence. The sample has other DNA sequences that encode this CDR3 too. The sample originates from a study of control samples from healthy donors and cancer patients. This CDR3 spans 13 amino acids. Looked up from germline, CDR1 is LNHNV and CDR2 is YYDKDF (reference sequence). V lost 0 bases, J lost 8 bases, and 10 bases lay in between. Only in-frame clones appear in the TCRdb table, and some are missing; sequencing was by immunoSEQ multiplex PCR. The sample lists over 150,000 clones; approximately 94% were seen once. This receptor was obtained from a man aged 55 to 70 with colorectal cancer. The specimen was PBMCs. The chain combines TRBV15 with TRBJ1-1, with unresolved D. This CDR3 is CATSRDLAAEAFF. The CDR3 DNA reads TGTGCCACCAGCAGAGATTTAGCAGCCGAAGCTTTCTTT. Using reference TRBV15 and TRBJ1-1 for the parts outside the CDR3, the full variable domain is DAMVIQNPRYQVTQFGKPVTLSCSQTLNHNVMYWYQQKSSQAPKLLFHYYDKDFNNEADTPDNFQSRRPNTSFCFLDIRSPGLGDTAMYLCATSRDLAAEAFFGQGTRLTVV.